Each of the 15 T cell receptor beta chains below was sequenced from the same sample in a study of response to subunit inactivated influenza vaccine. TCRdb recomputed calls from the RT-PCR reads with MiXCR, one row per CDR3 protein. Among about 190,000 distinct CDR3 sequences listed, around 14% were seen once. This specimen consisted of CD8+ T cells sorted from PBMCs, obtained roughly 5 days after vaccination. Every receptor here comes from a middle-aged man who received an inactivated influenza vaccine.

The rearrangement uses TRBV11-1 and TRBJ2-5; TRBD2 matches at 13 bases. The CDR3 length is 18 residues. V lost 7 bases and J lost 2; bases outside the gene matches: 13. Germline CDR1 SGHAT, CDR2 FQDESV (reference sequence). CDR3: CASTELGGLAGDQETQYF. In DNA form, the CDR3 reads TGTGCCAGCACCGAGCTGGGAGGACTAGCGGGGGATCAAGAGACCCAGTACTTC.

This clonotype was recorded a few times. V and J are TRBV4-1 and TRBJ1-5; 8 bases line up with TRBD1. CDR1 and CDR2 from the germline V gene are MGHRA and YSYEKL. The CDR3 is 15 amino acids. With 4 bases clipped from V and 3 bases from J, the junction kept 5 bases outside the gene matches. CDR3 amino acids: CASSRGQGYNQPQHF. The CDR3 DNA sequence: TGCGCCAGCAGCCGCGGACAGGGCTACAATCAGCCCCAGCATTTT.

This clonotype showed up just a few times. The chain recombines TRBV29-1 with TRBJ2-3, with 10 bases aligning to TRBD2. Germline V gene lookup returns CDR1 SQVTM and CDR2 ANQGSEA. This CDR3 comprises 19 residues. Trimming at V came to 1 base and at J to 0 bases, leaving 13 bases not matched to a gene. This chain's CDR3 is CSVEGPSKREGRSTDTQYF. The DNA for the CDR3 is TGCAGCGTTGAAGGACCGTCTAAGCGGGAGGGCCGGAGCACAGATACGCAGTATTTT.

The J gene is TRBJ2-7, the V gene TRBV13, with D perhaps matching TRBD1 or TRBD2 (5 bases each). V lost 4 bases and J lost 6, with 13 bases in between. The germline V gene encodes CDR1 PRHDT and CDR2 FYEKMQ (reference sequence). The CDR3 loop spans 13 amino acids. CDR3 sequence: CASSWGIGGEQYF. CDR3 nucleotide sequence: TGTGCCAGCAGCTGGGGCATTGGGGGCGAGCAGTACTTC.

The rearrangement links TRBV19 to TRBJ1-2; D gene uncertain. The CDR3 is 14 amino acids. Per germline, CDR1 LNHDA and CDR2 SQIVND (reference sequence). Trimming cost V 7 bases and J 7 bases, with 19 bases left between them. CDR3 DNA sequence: TGTGCCAGTAAAGTAGGAGGTGGACTCGCTGGCTACACCTTC. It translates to CASKVGGGLAGYTF.

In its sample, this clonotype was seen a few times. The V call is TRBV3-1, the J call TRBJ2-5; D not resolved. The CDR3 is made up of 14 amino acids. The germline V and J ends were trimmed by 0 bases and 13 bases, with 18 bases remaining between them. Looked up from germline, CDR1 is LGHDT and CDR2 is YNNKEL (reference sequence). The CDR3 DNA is TGTGCCAGCAGCCAAGATATTTTAAGCCTCCCGTTGTACTTC. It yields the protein CASSQDILSLPLYF.

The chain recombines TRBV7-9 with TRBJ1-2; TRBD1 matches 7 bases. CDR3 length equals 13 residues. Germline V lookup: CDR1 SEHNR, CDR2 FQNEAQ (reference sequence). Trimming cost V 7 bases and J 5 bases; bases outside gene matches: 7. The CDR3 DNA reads TGTGCCAGCACGGCGACAGGGCCTTATGGCTACACCTTC. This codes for CASTATGPYGYTF.

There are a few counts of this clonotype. The CDR3 region is CASSHQWGRSVNTEAFF. The CDR3 DNA follows: TGTGCCAGCAGCCACCAGTGGGGTCGGTCCGTGAACACTGAAGCTTTCTTT. The V call is TRBV6-1, the J call TRBJ1-1; D call uncertain. Trimming cost V 6 bases and J 0 bases, with 20 bases left between them. The CDR3 length is 17 residues. Germline-derived CDR1 and CDR2 are MNHNS and SASEGT.

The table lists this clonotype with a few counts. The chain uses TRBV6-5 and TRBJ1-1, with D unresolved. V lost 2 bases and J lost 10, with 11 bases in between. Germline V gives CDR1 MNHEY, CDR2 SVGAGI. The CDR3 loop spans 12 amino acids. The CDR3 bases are TGTGCCAGCAGTTACGCATCGGGAGTAGCTTTCTTT. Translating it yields CASSYASGVAFF.

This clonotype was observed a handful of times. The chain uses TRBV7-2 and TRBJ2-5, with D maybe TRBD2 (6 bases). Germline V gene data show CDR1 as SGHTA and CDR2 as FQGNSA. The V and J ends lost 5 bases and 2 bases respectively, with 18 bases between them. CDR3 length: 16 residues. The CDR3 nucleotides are TGTGCCAGCAGCGCCCCTTACCGGGACTTGCAAGAGACCCAGTACTTC. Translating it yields CASSAPYRDLQETQYF.

CDR3 region: CASSFDGINYGYTF. The CDR3 DNA sequence: TGTGCCAGCAGCTTTGACGGTATTAACTATGGCTACACCTTC. The chain links TRBV7-2 to TRBJ1-2, with unresolved D. CDR1 is SGHTA, CDR2 FQGNSA, per germline. Trimming removed 3 bases from V and 1 base from J, with 9 bases in between. The CDR3 contains 14 residues.

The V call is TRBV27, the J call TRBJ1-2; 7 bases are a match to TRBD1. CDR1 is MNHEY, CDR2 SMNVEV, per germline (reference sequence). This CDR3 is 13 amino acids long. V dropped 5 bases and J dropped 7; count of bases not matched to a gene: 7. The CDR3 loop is CASSHDRAGGYTF. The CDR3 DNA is TGTGCCAGCAGTCATGACAGGGCTGGTGGCTACACCTTC.

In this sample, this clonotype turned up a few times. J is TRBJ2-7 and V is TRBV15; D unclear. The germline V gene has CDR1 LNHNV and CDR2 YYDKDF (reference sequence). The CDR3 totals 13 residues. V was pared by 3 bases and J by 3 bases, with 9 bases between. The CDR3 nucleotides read TGTGCCACCAGCAGGACAACCGACTACGAGCAGTACTTC. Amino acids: CATSRTTDYEQYF.

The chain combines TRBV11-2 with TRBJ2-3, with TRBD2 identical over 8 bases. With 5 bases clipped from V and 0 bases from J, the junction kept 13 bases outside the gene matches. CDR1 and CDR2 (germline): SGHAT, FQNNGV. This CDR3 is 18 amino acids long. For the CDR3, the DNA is TGTGCCAGCAGCCCCCACATATTCCAGCGGGGGAGCACAGATACGCAGTATTTT. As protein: CASSPHIFQRGSTDTQYF.

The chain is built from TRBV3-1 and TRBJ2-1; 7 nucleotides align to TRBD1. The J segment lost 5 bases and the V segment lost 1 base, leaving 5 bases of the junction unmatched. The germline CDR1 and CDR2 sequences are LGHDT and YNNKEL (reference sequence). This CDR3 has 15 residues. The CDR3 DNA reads TGTGCCAGCAGCCAAGTCCGAGACAGGGACAATGAGCAGTTCTTC. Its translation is CASSQVRDRDNEQFF.